The T cell receptor beta chain under discussion was sequenced for a study of T-cell memory formation after mild COVID-19. TCRdb reanalysed the 5' RACE reads using MiXCR and keeps one entry per CDR3 protein. The sample carries almost 550,000 distinct CDR3 sequences, 20% recorded once. The sample was PBMCs or a T cell subset sorted from them (not recorded which). This sequence originates from an adult woman who had mild COVID-19 (a few samples of this study predate the infection). Cell type and time point are not known.

As DNA, the CDR3 is TGTGCCAGCTCACCTATAGCGGAAAAAGAGACCCAGTACTTC. Its translation is CASSPIAEKETQYF. This chain links TRBV18 with TRBJ2-5, with D tentatively TRBD2 (6 bases). The length of the CDR3 is 14 residues. V dropped 3 bases and J dropped 3 bases, with 11 bases sitting between them. Germline CDR1 reads KGHSH; CDR2 reads LQKENI.